What follows are 14 T cell receptor beta chains derived from one specimen sequenced in a study of cytomegalovirus exposure and HLA in healthy donors (dated by TCRdb to the late 2010s). The method was the immunoSEQ multiplex PCR assay. A mixture of 60 forward primers for TCR Vbeta segments and 13 reverse primers for TCR Jbeta segments was used in the multiplex PCR. TCRdb's version of the immuneACCESS table is confined to in-frame rearrangements and falls short of the full clone set. An unresolved V gene accounts for under half of the shortfall where checked; the remainder is of unknown origin. The sample has 95,000 or so clones on record, 81% of them singletons. About 3.9% of the sample comes from the top ten. The specimen was PBMCs. These receptors originate from a woman in her 70s in good health and CMV-seropositive.

The chain uses TRBV2 and TRBJ2-5, with 7 bases that match TRBD2. With V trimmed by 8 bases and J by 2 bases, 11 bases remained unmatched. CDR3 size: 15 residues. Germline V lookup: CDR1 SNHLY, CDR2 FYNNEI. The chain's CDR3 is CASRASGVVQETQYF. CDR3 nucleotide sequence: TGTGCCAGCCGAGCGAGCGGGGTTGTGCAAGAGACCCAGTACTTC.

This clone was picked up one time. This chain connects TRBV19 to TRBJ1-2, with D possibly matching TRBD1 (5 bases). V shed 11 bases and J shed 4 bases, with 20 bases lying between them. There are 14 residues in the CDR3. Germline V gene lookup returns CDR1 LNHDA and CDR2 SQIVND (reference sequence). The CDR3 loop is CAAKAGQGGYGYTF. CDR3 coding DNA: TGTGCCGCCAAAGCGGGGCAGGGTGGCTATGGCTACACCTTC.

This clone appeared once. The chain combines TRBV29-1 with TRBJ1-1; TRBD1 matches 7 bases. The CDR3 sequence is 14 residues long. Losses at the gene ends were 6 bases for V and 1 base for J; bases not matched to a gene: 8. CDR1 and CDR2 from the germline V gene are SQVTM and ANQGSEA. CDR3 DNA sequence: TGCAGCGTCCGAGAGGGGGCCTCGAACACTGAAGCTTTCTTT. Translation gives CSVREGASNTEAFF.

The V call is TRBV6-4, the J call TRBJ1-5; weak D call: TRBD1 (6 bases). The germline V gene encodes CDR1 MRHNA and CDR2 SNTAGT. V lost 1 base to trimming and J lost 7 bases, with 11 bases between them. The CDR3 runs to 14 residues. The CDR3 protein is CASSDCRGRQPQHF. Here the CDR3 DNA reads TGTGCCAGCAGTGACTGTAGGGGGAGACAGCCCCAGCATTTT.

The V and J genes are TRBV5-6 and TRBJ2-7; 12 nucleotides line up with TRBD1. Trimming removed 4 bases from V and 6 bases from J; junction bases left unmatched: 11. The CDR3 contains 16 residues. Germline V lookup: CDR1 SGHDT, CDR2 YYEEEE. The CDR3 is CASSDTPGQGASEQYF. The CDR3 region has the DNA TGTGCCAGCAGCGACACCCCGGGACAGGGGGCCTCCGAGCAGTACTTC.

This clone appeared once. The chain uses TRBV7-2 and TRBJ2-3; D remains unclear. This CDR3 contains 12 residues. Germline values: CDR1 SGHTA, CDR2 FQGNSA. The V and J ends lost 7 bases and 2 bases respectively, with 7 bases between them. The CDR3 sequence is CASTYYTDTQYF. DNA of the CDR3: TGTGCCAGCACCTACTACACAGATACGCAGTATTTT.

Comment on this clone: The germline gene is not matched at one end of the junction; a read error may be the cause. J is TRBJ2-5 and V is TRBV6-6; tentative D call: TRBD2 (5 bases). CDR3 size: 14 residues. From germline, CDR1 is MNHNY and CDR2 SVGAGI (reference sequence). Written as DNA, the CDR3 is TGTGCCAGCAGTTCGGACTCCACCCAAAAGACCCAGTACTTC. Protein sequence: CASSSDSTQKTQYF.

This clone was recorded once. The chain's CDR3 is CASSTGQGDTGELFF. CDR3 sequence (DNA): TGCGCCAGCAGCACGGGACAGGGGGACACCGGGGAGCTGTTTTTT. J is TRBJ2-2 and V is TRBV5-1; 11 bases line up with TRBD1. CDR1 SGHRS and CDR2 YFSETQ come from the germline V gene. The CDR3 consists of 15 residues. The V segment lost 4 bases and the J segment 3 bases; nucleotides outside the gene matches: 2.

V usage is TRBV18 and J usage is TRBJ2-7, with 9 bases fitting TRBD1. CDR3 length: 15 amino acids. Unmatched junction bases numbered 11, after V lost 6 bases and J lost 5 bases. From germline, CDR1 is KGHSH and CDR2 LQKENI. The CDR3 nucleotides are TGTGCCAGCTCTCAGATGACAGGGGGTAAGGACGAGCAGTACTTC. This sequence encodes CASSQMTGGKDEQYF.

The chain has TRBV7-2 and TRBJ2-1; possible D gene TRBD2, 6 bases. The germline V gene has CDR1 SGHTA and CDR2 FQGNSA. The germline V and J ends were trimmed by 0 bases and 15 bases, with 24 bases remaining between them. CDR3 length: 16 residues. The CDR3 nucleotides read TGTGCCAGCAGCTTAGCGGAGACTAGTTCCGGCATCTACGGGTTCTTC. Protein sequence: CASSLAETSSGIYGFF. Combining the CDR3 with reference TRBV7-2 and TRBJ2-1 gives the whole variable domain GAGVSQSPSNKVTEKGKDVELRCDPISGHTALYWYRQSLGQGLEFLIYFQGNSAPDKSGLPSDRFSAERTGGSVSTLTIQRTQQEDSAVYLCASSLAETSSGIYGFFGPGTRLTVL.

CDR3 bases: TGTGCCAGCAGCTTTCGGCCCCGGGGGGGGAACACTGAAGCTTTCTTT. Translating it yields CASSFRPRGGNTEAFF. This rearrangement joins TRBV11-2 to TRBJ1-1, with D perhaps matching TRBD1 (5 bases). Germline-derived CDR1 and CDR2 are SGHAT and FQNNGV. V was pared by 3 bases and J by 1 base, with 15 bases between. The CDR3 covers 16 residues.

This clone was counted many times. Other DNA sequences in the sample encode the same CDR3. The V and J genes are TRBV7-2 and TRBJ1-5; no definite D call. Looked up from germline, CDR1 is SGHTA and CDR2 is FQGNSA. This CDR3 is 14 amino acids long. V was shortened by 1 base and J by 4 bases, with 8 bases between the two germline ends. The CDR3 nucleotides are TGTGCCAGCAGCTTAGTTGGAGGGAATCAGCCCCAGCATTTT. Protein sequence: CASSLVGGNQPQHF.

The table lists this clone with a count of one. The chain carries TRBV11-2 and TRBJ2-1; 8 positions match TRBD2. The trim removed 2 bases at V and 2 bases at J, leaving 5 bases unmatched. CDR1 is SGHAT and CDR2 is FQNNGV in the germline V gene. The CDR3 loop spans 16 amino acids. DNA of the CDR3: TGTGCCAGCAGCTTAAGTAGCGGGGTCCCCTACAATGAGCAGTTCTTC. Amino acids: CASSLSSGVPYNEQFF.

This chain connects TRBV5-1 to TRBJ2-1; D remains ambiguous. V lost 2 bases and J 0 bases, leaving 9 bases between the germline ends. Germline CDR1 and CDR2: SGHRS and YFSETQ. The CDR3 loop spans 15 amino acids. The CDR3 is CASSFFRSSYNEQFF. As DNA, the CDR3 is TGCGCCAGCAGCTTTTTCAGAAGCTCCTACAATGAGCAGTTCTTC.